This T cell receptor beta chain was found in a study of cytomegalovirus exposure and HLA in healthy donors. Study summary: A prior analysis found about 120 million unique TCR beta sequences from 150 million to 200 million T cells. The study, taken as a whole, reports: In an earlier analysis, productive rearrangement rates for most beta V segments clustered near 87% or 30%. The HLA-A and HLA-B alleles of most subjects were reportedly predicted accurately from TCR beta sequences.

CDR1 and CDR2 (germline): SGHTA, FQGNSA. The length of the CDR3 is 17 residues. V trimming: 2 bases; J trimming: 6 bases; junction bases outside the gene matches: 12. With regard to this clone: The antigen is undetermined.

PCR primers comprised 60 Vbeta and 13 Jbeta primers. TCRdb keeps only in-frame clones here, not all; method: immunoSEQ multiplex PCR. The sample has 150,000 to 200,000 clones; about 13% are singletons. The chain couples TRBV7-2 to TRBJ2-1; 8 bases are shared with TRBD2. The sequence came from a man aged 45 to 65 in good health and CMV-seropositive. The sequenced sample consisted of PBMCs. CDR3 DNA sequence: TGTGCCAGCAGCTTAAATCTCCGCGGGGGGCCCTCCAATGAGCAGTTCTTC. Translating gives CASSLNLRGGPSNEQFF.